The 8 T cell receptor beta chains in this list originate from one sample, sequenced in a study of shared T cell receptors in the human thymus (TCRdb year 2021). The method was the immunoSEQ multiplex PCR assay. The table comes from immuneACCESS by way of TCRdb, which keeps in-frame sequences with V and J called. Part of the clones is missing from these tables; in studies checked, under half for an unresolved V gene and the rest for unknown reasons. In this sample the table shows 700,000 to 750,000 clones, approximately 85% of which occur a single time. The top ten clonotypes cover 0.0095% to 0.011% of the sample. Another study also made use of these data, one on human thymus T cells.

The specimen sequenced was thymocytes. Receptor source: a girl under three years old with a congenital heart defect. Donor details come from another sample of the same person, matched by shared clones.

V is TRBV7-8 and J is TRBJ2-3; 9 bases match TRBD1. The junction had 7 bases not matched to a gene; V was cut back by 1 base and J by 2 bases. The CDR3 loop spans 17 amino acids. The germline V gene encodes CDR1 SGHVS and CDR2 FQNEAQ. The CDR3 DNA reads TGTGCCAGCAGCTTAGATACCGGGACAGGGATCACAGATACGCAGTATTTT. It codes for CASSLDTGTGITDTQYF. Combining the CDR3 with reference TRBV7-8 and TRBJ2-3 gives the whole variable domain GAGVSQSPRYKVAKRGQDVALRCDPISGHVSLFWYQQALGQGPEFLTYFQNEAQLDKSGLPSDRFFAERPEGSVSTLKIQRTQQEDSAVYLCASSLDTGTGITDTQYFGPGTRLTVL.

V and J are TRBV7-5 and TRBJ2-2; TRBD2 was called by the table and not checked on the DNA. TRBV7-5 is a listed pseudogene. This CDR3 comprises 16 residues. CDR3 in amino acids: CARSHEAGAHTGELFF. CDR3 DNA: TGTGCCAGAAGCCACGAAGCGGGGGCGCACACCGGGGAGCTGTTTTTT.

V is TRBV23-1 and J is TRBJ1-2, with a weak D call TRBD1 (6 bases). TRBV23-1 is designated an ORF whose function remains uncertain. The CDR3 loop spans 17 amino acids. V lost 6 bases and J 3 bases, leaving 23 bases between the germline ends. CDR3 sequence (DNA): TGCGCCAGCAGCCCTTCGGGGGGCAGGCGTTACCACTATGGCTACACCTTC. This translates into CASSPSGGRRYHYGYTF.

The chain recombines TRBV15 with TRBJ2-2; weak D call: TRBD1 (6 bases). The CDR3 contains 17 residues. V dropped 2 bases and J dropped 3 bases, with 16 bases sitting between them. Looked up from germline, CDR1 is LNHNV and CDR2 is YYDKDF (reference sequence). CDR3 residues: CATSRNTPQGDTGELFF. The CDR3 coding sequence is TGTGCCACCAGCAGAAATACGCCACAGGGTGACACCGGGGAGCTGTTTTTT.

The genes are TRBV27 and TRBJ2-3, with 10 bases fitting TRBD2. Germline CDR1 reads MNHEY; CDR2 reads SMNVEV (reference sequence). CDR3 length: 17 residues. The trim removed 3 bases at V and 2 bases at J, leaving 8 bases unmatched. This CDR3 reads CASSFSLAGAITDTQYF. CDR3 sequence (DNA): TGTGCCAGCAGTTTTAGTCTAGCGGGGGCTATCACAGATACGCAGTATTTT.

The chain couples TRBV6-5 to TRBJ1-2, with 10 bases fitting TRBD1. The CDR3 runs to 15 residues. Looked up from germline, CDR1 is MNHEY and CDR2 is SVGAGI. V dropped 6 bases and J dropped 4; count of bases not matched to a gene: 8. CDR3 residues: CASRHDRGPVYGYTF. The CDR3, as DNA: TGTGCCAGCAGACACGACAGGGGGCCTGTCTATGGCTACACCTTC.

This clone has only a few counts. The V and J genes are TRBV18 and TRBJ2-7; D possibly corresponds to TRBD1 (6 bases). CDR3 length: 21 amino acids. Germline values: CDR1 KGHSH, CDR2 LQKENI. Trimming took 3 bases from V and 0 from J, leaving 30 bases between them. CDR3 sequence reads: CASSPDPWGFQGKGLSYEQYF. The DNA for the CDR3 is TGTGCCAGCTCACCCGACCCGTGGGGGTTTCAGGGGAAGGGGCTCTCCTACGAGCAGTACTTC.

The chain recombines TRBV27 with TRBJ2-6, with a weak D call TRBD1 (5 bases). Deletions cut 5 bases from V and 10 bases from J, with 15 bases between. The CDR3 has 14 residues. From germline, CDR1 is MNHEY and CDR2 SMNVEV (reference sequence). The CDR3 DNA reads TGTGCCAGCAGTCCCCTGCAGGGCGCGAACGTCCTGACTTTC. This codes for CASSPLQGANVLTF.